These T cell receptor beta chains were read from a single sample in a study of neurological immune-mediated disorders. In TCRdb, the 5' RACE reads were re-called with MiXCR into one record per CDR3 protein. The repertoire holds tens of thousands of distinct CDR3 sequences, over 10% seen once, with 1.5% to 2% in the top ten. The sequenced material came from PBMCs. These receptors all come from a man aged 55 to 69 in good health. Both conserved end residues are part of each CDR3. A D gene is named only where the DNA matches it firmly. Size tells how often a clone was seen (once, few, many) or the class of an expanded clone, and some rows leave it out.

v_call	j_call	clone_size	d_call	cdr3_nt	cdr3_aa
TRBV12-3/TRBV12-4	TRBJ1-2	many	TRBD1	TGTGCCAGCACTCAAACGGGGACAGCACTCTATGGCTACACCTTC	CASTQTGTALYGYTF
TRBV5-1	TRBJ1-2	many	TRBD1	TGCGCCAGCAGCTTTGGCCAGGGGGTCTATGGCTACACCTTC	CASSFGQGVYGYTF
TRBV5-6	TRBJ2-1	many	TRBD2	TGTGCCAGCAGCCGGCGAGCGGGGGGGCATGAGCAGTTCTTC	CASSRRAGGHEQFF
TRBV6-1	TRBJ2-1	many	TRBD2	TGTGCCAGTCCCGTGCTAGCGGGGGGGAATGAGCAGTTCTTC	CASPVLAGGNEQFF
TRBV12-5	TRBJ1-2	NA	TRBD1	TGTGCTAGTGGTTTCCTTAGGGGGCCTGGTGGCTACACCTTC	CASGFLRGPGGYTF
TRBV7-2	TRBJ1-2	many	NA	TGTGCCAGCAGCTTTTCAGGGTGGGGCGATGGCTACACCTTC	CASSFSGWGDGYTF
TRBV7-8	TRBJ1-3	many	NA	TGTGCCAGCAGCTTAGGGGCAGGCGCCTCTGGAAACACCATATATTTT	CASSLGAGASGNTIYF
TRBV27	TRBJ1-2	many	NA	TGTGCCAGCACCCACTCAGGGGAGAACTATGGCTACACCTTC	CASTHSGENYGYTF
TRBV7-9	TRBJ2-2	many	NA	TGTGCCAGCAGCTTAGCAACAGGACGCACTTATTCAAACACCGGGGAGCTGTTTTTT	CASSLATGRTYSNTGELFF
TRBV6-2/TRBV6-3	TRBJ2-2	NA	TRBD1	TGTGCCAGCAGTTACAAGCTCGGACAGGGTGGGGTAAACACCGGGGAGCTGTTTTTT	CASSYKLGQGGVNTGELFF
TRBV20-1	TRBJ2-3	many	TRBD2	TGCAGTGCCGATTCGCGGGAGGGGACTAGCACAGATACGCAGTATTTT	CSADSREGTSTDTQYF
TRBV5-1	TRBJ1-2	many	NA	TGCGCCAGCAGCTTGTCAACAGGGCTCTATGGCTACACCTTC	CASSLSTGLYGYTF
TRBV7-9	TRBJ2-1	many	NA	TGTGCCAGCAGCACTCTAGCGCCCTACAATGAGCAGTTCTTC	CASSTLAPYNEQFF
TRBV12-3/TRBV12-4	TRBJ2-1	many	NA	TGTGCCAGCAGCCCGGCGGGACCGGACTACAATGAGCAGTTCTTC	CASSPAGPDYNEQFF
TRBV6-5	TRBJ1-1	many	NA	TGTGCCAGCAGTTACTCGAGGAACACTGAAGCTTTCTTT	CASSYSRNTEAFF
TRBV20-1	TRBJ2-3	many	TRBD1	TGCAGTGCCGACCTCTTAGTTCAGGGGGTCAGCACAGATACGCAGTATTTT	CSADLLVQGVSTDTQYF
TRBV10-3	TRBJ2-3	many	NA	TGTGCCATCAGTGACAGACAGCCCACAGATACGCAGTATTTT	CAISDRQPTDTQYF
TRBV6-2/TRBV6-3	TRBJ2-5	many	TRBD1	TGTGCCAGCCGATTGACAGGGCAAGAGACCCAGTACTTC	CASRLTGQETQYF
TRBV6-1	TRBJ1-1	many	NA	TGTGCCAGCGGCGGGGTCACTGAAGCTTTCTTT	CASGGVTEAFF
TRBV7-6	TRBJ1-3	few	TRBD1	TGTGCCAGCAGCTCCGAGACAGGGACTGGAAACACCATATATTTT	CASSSETGTGNTIYF
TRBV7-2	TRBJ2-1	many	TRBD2	TGTGCCAGCAGCTTTCAGGGACTAGCGGGGGGGGGGTCCTACAATGAGCAGTTCTTC	CASSFQGLAGGGSYNEQFF
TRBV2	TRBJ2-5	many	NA	TGTGCCAGCCACCGGGACTTACAAGAGACCCAGTACTTC	CASHRDLQETQYF
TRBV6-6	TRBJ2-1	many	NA	TGTGCCAGCAGACCCCTAGGGGACTCGAACAATGAGCAGTTCTTC	CASRPLGDSNNEQFF
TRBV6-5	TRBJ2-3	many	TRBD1	TGTGCCAGCAGTCGACAGGGGGCAGGGGATACGCAGTATTTT	CASSRQGAGDTQYF
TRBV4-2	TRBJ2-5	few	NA	TGTGCCAGCAGCCAGAGCGGACCCGGAGAGACCCAGTACTTC	CASSQSGPGETQYF
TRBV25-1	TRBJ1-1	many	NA	TGTGCCAGCAGTGACTGGGAAACTGAAGCTTTCTTT	CASSDWETEAFF
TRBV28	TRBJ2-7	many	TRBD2	TGTGCCAGCAGTTTATTTGCTAGCGGCTACGAGCAGTACTTC	CASSLFASGYEQYF
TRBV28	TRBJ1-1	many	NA	NA	CASSFLETTGSFF
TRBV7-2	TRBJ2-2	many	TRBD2	TGTGCCAGCAGCCTCACGACTAGCGGAGCCGGGGAGCTGTTTTTT	CASSLTTSGAGELFF
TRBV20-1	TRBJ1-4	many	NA	TGCAGTGCTAGAGTTGGCTTAGGCGCAACTAATGAAAAACTGTTTTTT	CSARVGLGATNEKLFF
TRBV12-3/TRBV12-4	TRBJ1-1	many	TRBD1	TGTGCCAGCACCCTGACAGGGGAAGCTTTCTTT	CASTLTGEAFF
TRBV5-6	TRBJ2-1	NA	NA	TGTGCCAGCAGCTTGGTTAACCGGAATTACGATGAGCAGTTCTTC	CASSLVNRNYDEQFF
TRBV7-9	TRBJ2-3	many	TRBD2	TGTGCCAGCAGCCCCCCCCTAGTAGCGGGGGTCGGAACAGATACGCAGTATTTT	CASSPPLVAGVGTDTQYF
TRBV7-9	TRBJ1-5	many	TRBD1	TGTGCCAGCAGCTCGGACAGGGAGGCTCAGCCCCAGCATTTT	CASSSDREAQPQHF
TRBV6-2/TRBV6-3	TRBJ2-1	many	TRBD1	TGTGCCAGCAGCACGGGACAGTCTGCCCATGAGCAGTTCTTC	CASSTGQSAHEQFF
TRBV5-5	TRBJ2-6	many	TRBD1	TGTGCCAGCAGCCTCCGACAGGGGACTGCTGGGGCCAACGTCCTGACTTTC	CASSLRQGTAGANVLTF
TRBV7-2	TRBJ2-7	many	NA	TGTGCCAGCAGCCCTCAGGGGGGATCCCTCCACGAGCAGTACTTC	CASSPQGGSLHEQYF
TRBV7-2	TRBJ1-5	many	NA	TGCGCCAGCAGCTTGGATAGCAATCAGCCCCAGCATTTT	CASSLDSNQPQHF
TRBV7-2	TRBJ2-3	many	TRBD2	TGTGCCAGCAGCTCATCGATAGCGGGGCCGGGGGATACGCAGTATTTT	CASSSSIAGPGDTQYF
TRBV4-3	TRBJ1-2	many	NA	TGCGCCAGCAGCCAAGCAGCGCATGTTCCAGGGGAGGGCTACACCTTC	CASSQAAHVPGEGYTF
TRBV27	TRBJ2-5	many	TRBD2	TGTGCCAGCAGTTCAGCGGGGGCGGGGGAGACCCAGTACTTC	CASSSAGAGETQYF
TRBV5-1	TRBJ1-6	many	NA	TGCGCCAGCAGCAATCAGGGCGGGCTCAATTCACCCCTCCACTTT	CASSNQGGLNSPLHF
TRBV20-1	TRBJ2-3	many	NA	TGCAGTGCTCGCTCCCCGGGGCAGGGCACAGATACGCAGTATTTT	CSARSPGQGTDTQYF
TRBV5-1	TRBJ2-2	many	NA	TGCGCCAGCAGCCCCATGGGGTCCACCGGGGAGCTGTTTTTT	CASSPMGSTGELFF
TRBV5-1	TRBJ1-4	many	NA	TGCGCCAGCAGCTTCACAGCCATCCCTCTGGGGGGTGAAAAACTGTTTTTT	CASSFTAIPLGGEKLFF
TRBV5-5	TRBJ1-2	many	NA	TGTGCCAGCAGCGCCACCCGAGGGCAGGGCGAGGGCTACACCTTC	CASSATRGQGEGYTF
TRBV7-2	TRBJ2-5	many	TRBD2	TGTGCCAGCAGCTTAACTAGCGGGGGACCGTACCAAGAGACCCAGTACTTC	CASSLTSGGPYQETQYF
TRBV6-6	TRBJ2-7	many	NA	TGTGCCAGCATGTCTGTCGAAGTCTCATCCTACGAGCAGTACTTC	CASMSVEVSSYEQYF
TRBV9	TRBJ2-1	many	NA	TGTGCCAGCAGCGTGGGGCACCAACCCATTTATGAGCAGTTCTTC	CASSVGHQPIYEQFF
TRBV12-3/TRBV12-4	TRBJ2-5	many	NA	TGTGCCAGCAGTCCGACAGGAGTCCAAGAGACCCAGTACTTC	CASSPTGVQETQYF
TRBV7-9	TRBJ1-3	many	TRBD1	TGTGCCAGCAGCCCCGGACAGGCGTTCTCTGGAAACACCATATATTTT	CASSPGQAFSGNTIYF
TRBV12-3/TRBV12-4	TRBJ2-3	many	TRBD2	TGTGCCAGCAGTCCCCCGGGGGGGCGGGTTGGTCCGCAGTATTTT	CASSPPGGRVGPQYF